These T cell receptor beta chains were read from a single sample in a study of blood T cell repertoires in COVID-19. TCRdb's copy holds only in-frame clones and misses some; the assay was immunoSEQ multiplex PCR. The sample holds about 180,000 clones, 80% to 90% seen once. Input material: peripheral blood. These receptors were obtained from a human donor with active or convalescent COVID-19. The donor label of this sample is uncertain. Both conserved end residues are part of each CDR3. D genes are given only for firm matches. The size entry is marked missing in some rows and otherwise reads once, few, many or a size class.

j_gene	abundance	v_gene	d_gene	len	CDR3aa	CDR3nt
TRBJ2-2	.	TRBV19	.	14	CASKREYQTGELFF	TGTGCCAGTAAACGGGAGTATCAAACCGGGGAGCTGTTTTTT
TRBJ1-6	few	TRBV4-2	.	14	CASSQGESRSPLHF	TGTGCCAGCAGCCAAGGAGAGTCCCGATCACCCCTCCACTTT
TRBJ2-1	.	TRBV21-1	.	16	CASSKCCGGAISEQFF	TGTGCCAGCAGCAAATGTTGTGGCGGGGCGATCTCTGAGCAGTTCTTC
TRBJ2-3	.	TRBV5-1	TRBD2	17	CASSLEASGLTTDTQYF	TGCGCCAGCAGCTTGGAGGCTAGCGGGCTAACCACAGATACGCAGTATTTT
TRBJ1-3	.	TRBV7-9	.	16	CASSLEGGRTGNTIYF	TGTGCCAGCAGCTTAGAAGGGGGTCGGACTGGAAACACCATATATTTT
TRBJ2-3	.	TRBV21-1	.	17	CASSSSFRGRGTDTQYF	TGTGCCAGCAGCTCCTCTTTTAGGGGGAGAGGGACAGATACGCAGTATTTT
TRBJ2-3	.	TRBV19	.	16	CASSIEAGKRTDTQYF	TGTGCCAGTAGTATAGAAGCAGGGAAGAGGACAGATACGCAGTATTTT
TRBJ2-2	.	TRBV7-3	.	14	CASSLTMNTGELFF	TGTGCCAGCAGCTTAACTATGAACACCGGGGAGCTGTTTTTT
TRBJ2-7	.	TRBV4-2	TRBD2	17	CASSQGNSGGLSYEQYF	TGTGCCAGCAGCCAAGGAAATAGCGGGGGCCTCTCCTACGAGCAGTACTTC
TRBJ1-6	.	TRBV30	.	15	CAWRPAGVDNSPLHF	TGTGCCTGGAGACCTGCAGGGGTAGATAATTCACCCCTCCACTTT
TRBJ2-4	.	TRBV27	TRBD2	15	CASRRGLAGGNIQYF	TGTGCCAGCAGACGGGGACTAGCGGGGGGGAACATTCAGTACTTC
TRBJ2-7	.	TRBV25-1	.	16	CASSDSGSTSSYEQYF	TGTGCCAGCAGTGACTCAGGTTCCACTAGCTCCTACGAGCAGTACTTC
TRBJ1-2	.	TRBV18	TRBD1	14	CASSLRQGNYGYTF	TGTGCCAGCTCACTCAGACAGGGGAATTATGGCTACACCTTC
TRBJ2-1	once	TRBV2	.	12	CASKGWEREQFF	TGTGCCAGCAAGGGTTGGGAGAGGGAGCAGTTCTTC
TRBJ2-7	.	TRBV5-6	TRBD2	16	CASSLRTSGSQYEQYF	TGTGCCAGCAGCTTGCGTACTAGCGGGAGCCAGTACGAGCAGTACTTC
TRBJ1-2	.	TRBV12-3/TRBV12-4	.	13	CASSPEGEGGYTF	TGTGCCAGCAGCCCGGAAGGGGAAGGAGGCTACACCTTC
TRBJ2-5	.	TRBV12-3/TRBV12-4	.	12	CASSLGRSRQYF	TGTGCCAGCAGTCTAGGCCGGTCTCGCCAGTACTTC
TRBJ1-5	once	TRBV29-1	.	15	CSVGEGHFSNQPQHF	TGCAGCGTTGGTGAGGGCCATTTTAGCAATCAGCCCCAGCATTTT
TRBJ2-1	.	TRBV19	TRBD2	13	CASKAQIAGEQFF	TGTGCCTCAAAGGCCCAGATAGCGGGAGAGCAGTTCTTC
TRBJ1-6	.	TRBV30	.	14	CAWIRQSANSPLHF	TGTGCCTGGATCCGACAGTCCGCCAATTCACCCCTCCACTTT
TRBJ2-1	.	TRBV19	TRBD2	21	CASPSPLGGLAGVGLYNEQFF	TGTGCCAGTCCCTCACCCTTGGGGGGACTAGCGGGAGTTGGACTTTACAATGAGCAGTTCTTC
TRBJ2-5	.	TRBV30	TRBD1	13	CAWSVQGWETQYF	TGTGCCTGGAGTGTACAGGGGTGGGAGACCCAGTACTTC
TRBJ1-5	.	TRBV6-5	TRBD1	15	CASSQQGGGNQPQHF	TGTGCCAGCAGTCAACAGGGGGGGGGAAATCAGCCCCAGCATTTT
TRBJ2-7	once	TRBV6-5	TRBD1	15	CASRPGQGSSYEQYF	TGTGCCAGCAGGCCTGGACAGGGGAGCTCCTACGAGCAGTACTTC
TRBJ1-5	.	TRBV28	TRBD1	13	CASSRQGGGPQHF	TGTGCCAGCAGCAGGCAGGGGGGTGGGCCCCAGCATTTT
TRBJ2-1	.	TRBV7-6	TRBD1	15	CASSLSTGTANEQFF	TGTGCCAGCAGCTTATCCACCGGGACAGCCAATGAGCAGTTCTTC
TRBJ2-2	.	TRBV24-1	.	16	CATSDRDFANTGELFF	TGTGCCACCAGTGATCGGGACTTCGCGAACACCGGGGAGCTGTTTTTT
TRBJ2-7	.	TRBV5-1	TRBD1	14	CASSLLQGANEQYF	TGCGCCAGCAGCTTATTACAGGGGGCGAACGAGCAGTACTTC
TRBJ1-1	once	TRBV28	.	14	CASYTGSVSTEAFF	TGTGCCAGCTACACGGGGTCGGTCTCCACTGAAGCTTTCTTT
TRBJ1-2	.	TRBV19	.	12	CASWGGSPGYTF	TGTGCTTCATGGGGGGGCTCGCCGGGCTACACCTTC
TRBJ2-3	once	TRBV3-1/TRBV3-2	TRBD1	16	CASSPNRQGNTDTQYF	TGTGCCAGCAGCCCGAACCGACAGGGGAACACAGATACGCAGTATTTT
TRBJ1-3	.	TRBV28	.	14	CASSTGNTGNTIYF	TGTGCCAGCAGCACAGGGAACACAGGAAACACCATATATTTT
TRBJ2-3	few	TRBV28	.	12	CASRIAADTQYF	TGTGCCAGCAGGATAGCGGCAGATACGCAGTATTTT
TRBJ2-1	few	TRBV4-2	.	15	CASSSSGVSYNEQFF	TGTGCCAGCAGTAGTAGCGGCGTCTCCTACAATGAGCAGTTCTTC
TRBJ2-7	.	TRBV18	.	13	CASSRGTGYEQYF	TGTGCCAGCTCAAGGGGTACAGGCTACGAGCAGTACTTC
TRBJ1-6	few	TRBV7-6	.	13	CASSPSPPFPLHF	TGTGCCAGCAGCCCCAGTCCCCCGTTCCCCCTCCACTTT
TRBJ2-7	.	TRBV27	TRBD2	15	CASSLRASGSQGQYF	TGTGCCAGCAGTTTACGGGCTAGCGGTTCTCAAGGGCAGTACTTC
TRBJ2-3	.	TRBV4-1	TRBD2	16	CASSQDLSGTGDTQYF	TGCGCCAGCAGCCAAGATCTTAGCGGGACTGGAGATACGCAGTATTTT
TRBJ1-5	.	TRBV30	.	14	CAWRGIQGNQPQHF	TGTGCCTGGAGAGGAATACAGGGAAATCAGCCCCAGCATTTT
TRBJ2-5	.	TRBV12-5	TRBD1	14	CASGFGQAQETQYF	TGTGCTAGTGGTTTCGGACAGGCTCAAGAGACCCAGTACTTC
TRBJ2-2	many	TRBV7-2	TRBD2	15	CASSLTSGVGGELFF	TGTGCCAGCAGCTTAACTAGCGGGGTAGGCGGGGAGCTGTTTTTT
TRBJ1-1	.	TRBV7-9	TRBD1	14	CASSTQGANTEAFF	TGTGCCAGCAGCACCCAGGGGGCGAACACTGAAGCTTTCTTT
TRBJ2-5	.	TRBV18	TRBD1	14	CASSPQGAGETQYF	TGTGCCAGCTCACCGCAGGGGGCCGGGGAGACCCAGTACTTC
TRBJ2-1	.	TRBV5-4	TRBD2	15	CASSRTSGNYNEQFF	TGTGCCAGCAGCCGGACTAGCGGGAACTACAATGAGCAGTTCTTC
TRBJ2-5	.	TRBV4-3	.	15	CASSQANQARETQYF	TGCGCCAGCAGCCAAGCTAATCAGGCTCGGGAGACCCAGTACTTC
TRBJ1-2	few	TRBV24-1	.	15	CATSDPLDSQGGYTF	TGTGCCACCAGTGATCCCCTAGACAGTCAAGGGGGCTACACCTTC
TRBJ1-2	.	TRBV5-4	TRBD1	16	CASSSGGQGVNYGYTF	TGTGCCAGCAGCTCGGGAGGACAGGGTGTAAACTATGGCTACACCTTC
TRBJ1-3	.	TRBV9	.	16	CASSVALSGGGNTIYF	TGTGCCAGCAGCGTAGCTCTTTCAGGTGGTGGAAACACCATATATTTT
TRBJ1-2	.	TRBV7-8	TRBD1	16	CASSLVGTGGPDGYTF	TGTGCCAGCAGCTTAGTAGGGACAGGGGGCCCCGATGGCTACACCTTC